The 14 T cell receptor beta chains listed next were all sequenced from one sample in a study of cytomegalovirus exposure and HLA in healthy donors. PCR was performed using 60 Vbeta and 13 Jbeta primers. Generated by immunoSEQ multiplex PCR, the TCRdb table keeps only in-frame clones and is missing some. The data contain about 200,000 clones, 65% to 80% of them seen just once; the ten biggest clones take up 15% to 17%. Sequenced: PBMCs. These receptor sequences come from a man aged 40-49 years in good health and CMV-seronegative.

V gene TRBV2 combines with J gene TRBJ1-5; D gene ambiguous. CDR3 length: 14 amino acids. The V gene lost 2 bases and the J gene lost 0 bases, with 5 bases spanning the gap. The germline V gene encodes CDR1 SNHLY and CDR2 FYNNEI. CDR3 loop: CASSESVSNQPQHF. The CDR3, as DNA: TGTGCCAGCAGTGAATCCGTTAGCAATCAGCCCCAGCATTTT.

The chain links TRBV6-1 to TRBJ2-5; TRBD2 agrees at 7 bases. Germline CDR1 MNHNS, CDR2 SASEGT. V lost 5 bases and J lost 0; bases outside the gene matches: 6. CDR3 size: 15 residues. CDR3 residues: CASSRDYQYQETQYF. As DNA, the CDR3 is TGTGCCAGCAGTCGGGACTACCAGTACCAAGAGACCCAGTACTTC.

CDR3 bases: TGTGCCAGCAGCCCCTTGGCCGGGAAAAACACTGAAGCTTTCTTT. It codes for CASSPLAGKNTEAFF. V usage is TRBV7-3 and J usage is TRBJ1-1; D not certain. Trimming took 5 bases from V and 2 from J, leaving 15 bases between them. Germline CDR1 SGHTA, CDR2 FQGTGA. The CDR3 totals 15 residues.

The chain carries TRBV7-9 and TRBJ2-3, with TRBD2 identical over 10 bases. After removal of 5 bases from V and 2 bases from J, the junction contained 7 bases not matched to a gene. This CDR3 comprises 16 residues. Per germline, CDR1 SEHNR and CDR2 FQNEAQ (reference sequence). Here the CDR3 reads CASSPLLAGTTDTQYF. CDR3 in DNA: TGTGCCAGCAGCCCCCTACTAGCGGGGACCACAGATACGCAGTATTTT.

This clone was recorded a few times. J is TRBJ1-4 and V is TRBV19; the D is unclear. This CDR3 has 15 amino acids. The germline V and J ends were trimmed by 7 bases and 0 bases, with 12 bases remaining between them. Germline V gene lookup returns CDR1 LNHDA and CDR2 SQIVND (reference sequence). The CDR3 protein is CASKTLGATNEKLFF. CDR3 nucleotides: TGTGCCAGTAAAACCCTCGGTGCAACTAATGAAAAACTGTTTTTT. Supplemented by reference TRBV19 and TRBJ1-4, the full variable domain reads DGGITQSPKYLFRKEGQNVTLSCEQNLNHDAMYWYRQDPGQGLRLIYYSQIVNDFQKGDIAEGYSVSREKKESFPLTVTSAQKNPTAFYLCASKTLGATNEKLFFGSGTQLSVL.

The chain uses TRBV6-6 and TRBJ2-2; D might be TRBD1 (5 bases). Deletions cut 2 bases from V and 3 bases from J, with 7 bases between. Germline V gene lookup returns CDR1 MNHNY and CDR2 SVGAGI (reference sequence). CDR3 size: 14 residues. The CDR3 nucleotides read TGTGCCAGCAGTTACGGCAGGGACACCGGGGAGCTGTTTTTT. This translates into CASSYGRDTGELFF.

This clone has only a few counts. CDR3 residues: CASRSGGRGLAFSYEQYF. The CDR3 bases are TGCGCCAGCAGATCTGGCGGCAGGGGACTAGCATTTTCCTACGAGCAGTACTTC. This sequence joins TRBV10-2 and TRBJ2-7, with 9 nucleotides matching TRBD2. Germline CDR1 and CDR2: WSHSY and SAAADI. This CDR3 contains 18 residues. V was pared by 6 bases and J by 1 base, with 16 bases of the junction left unmatched.

This chain connects TRBV18 to TRBJ1-2; 9 nucleotides match TRBD1. The CDR3 has 13 amino acids. The ends lost 5 bases at V and 7 bases at J; junction bases unmatched: 5. Germline lookup yields CDR1 KGHSH and CDR2 LQKENI. CDR3 coding DNA: TGTGCCAGCTCAACACAGGGGGCCGGTGGCTACACCTTC. It yields the protein CASSTQGAGGYTF.

The rearrangement uses TRBV5-4 and TRBJ1-1, with D possibly matching TRBD1 (5 bases). This CDR3 region has 16 residues. V lost 0 bases and J lost 4, with 16 bases in between. Germline CDR1 SGHNT, CDR2 YYREEE (reference sequence). The CDR3, as DNA: TGTGCCAGCAGCTTGGTTCCAGGGTCAATTGGCACTGAAGCTTTCTTT. Residues: CASSLVPGSIGTEAFF.

The chain links TRBV18 to TRBJ1-2; D not resolved. Germline-derived CDR1 and CDR2 are KGHSH and LQKENI. The CDR3 is made up of 12 amino acids. Trimming cost V 4 bases and J 9 bases, with 12 bases left between them. CDR3 DNA sequence: TGTGCCAGCTCACATGCGCCTTCGAGCTACACCTTC. It specifies CASSHAPSSYTF.

CDR3 in DNA: TGTGCCAGCAGCTTAATGGGTGGGACAGGGATTGAAGCTTTCTTT. Translation gives CASSLMGGTGIEAFF. The chain is built from TRBV7-3 and TRBJ1-1; 9 bases are a match to TRBD1. Germline CDR1 is SGHTA and CDR2 is FQGTGA. This CDR3 comprises 15 residues. V gave up 1 base and J gave up 7 bases; unmatched junction bases: 7. Full variable domain (outside the CDR3, taken from reference TRBV7-3 and TRBJ1-1): GAGVSQTPSNKVTEKGKYVELRCDPISGHTALYWYRQSLGQGPEFLIYFQGTGAADDSGLPNDRFFAVRPEGSVSTLKIQRTERGDSAVYLCASSLMGGTGIEAFFGQGTRLTVV.

A remark on this clone: The identical CDR3 is also encoded by other nucleotide sequences in the sample. The chain has TRBV9 and TRBJ1-1; D might be TRBD1 (5 bases). This CDR3 spans 14 amino acids. Between the trimmed V and J ends, which lost 2 bases and 1 base, there was a span of 9 bases. CDR1 SGDLS and CDR2 YYNGEE come from the germline V gene. The CDR3 reads CASSVSQGNTEAFF. The CDR3, as DNA: TGTGCCAGCAGCGTTTCCCAGGGGAACACTGAAGCTTTCTTT.

The chain joins TRBV7-9 to TRBJ2-3; D possibly corresponds to TRBD1 (6 bases). Trimming shortened V by 3 bases and J by 2 bases, and 12 bases separated the two germline ends. The CDR3 runs 15 residues. Germline assignment: CDR1 SEHNR and CDR2 FQNEAQ (reference sequence). This CDR3 is CASSLYGQLTDTQYF. CDR3 coding DNA: TGTGCCAGCAGCTTGTACGGACAGCTCACAGATACGCAGTATTTT. The full variable domain, rest sourced from reference TRBV7-9 and TRBJ2-3, is DTGVSQNPRHKITKRGQNVTFRCDPISEHNRLYWYRQTLGQGPEFLTYFQNEAQLEKSRLLSDRFSAERPKGSFSTLEIQRTEQGDSAMYLCASSLYGQLTDTQYFGPGTRLTVL.

V and J are TRBV12-5 and TRBJ1-5; possibly TRBD1 for D (6 bases). The CDR3 consists of 16 residues. Germline CDR1 reads LGHNT; CDR2 reads FRNRAP. Trimming cost V 6 bases and J 1 base, with 16 bases left between them. The CDR3 bases are TGTGCTAGTGGCGGGGGGCCCTTTGAGAGCAATCAGCCCCAGCATTTT. As protein: CASGGGPFESNQPQHF.